This record covers a single T cell receptor (beta chain). As to time point: pretreatment peripheral blood. The data belong to a study of PD-L1 blockade in urothelial cancer. Study overall: The year 2014 saw patients start atezolizumab, 1,200 mg intravenously every 3 weeks. Blood was evaluated 3 weeks (second dose) and 6 weeks after therapy began.

Assay: immunoSEQ multiplex PCR; the TCRdb copy retains only in-frame clones and omits some. The table lists about 53,000 clones, around nine tenths of them singletons. Specimen: PBMCs, collected around atezolizumab (anti-PD-L1) treatment. The sequence was collected from a woman aged 60-75 years with urothelial cancer.

The CDR3 region has the DNA TGTGCCAGCAGCCTCAGCGGGAGGGCCAAGCAAACCTACGAGCAGTACTTC. Its protein product is CASSLSGRAKQTYEQYF. The chain carries TRBV13 and TRBJ2-7, with 10 nucleotides matching TRBD2. The length of the CDR3 is 17 residues. From germline, CDR1 is PRHDT and CDR2 FYEKMQ (reference sequence). Trimming removed 5 bases from V and 2 bases from J; junction bases left unmatched: 12.